The following is a TCR beta chain sequence with its context. Healthy donors of bone marrow made up the group. Unrecorded immune exposures were likely, despite nominal health at sampling. The sample originates from a study of cytomegalovirus exposure and HLA in healthy donors. Vbeta (60) and Jbeta (13) primers were used in the PCR. Method: immunoSEQ multiplex PCR; TCRdb's copy keeps in-frame clones and lacks some. The data hold more than 200,000 clones, with 82% observed a single time. Trimming shortened V by 2 bases and J by 5 bases, and 13 bases separated the two germline ends. From germline, CDR1 is SGHKS and CDR2 YYEKEE (reference sequence). This CDR3 region has 14 residues.

The rearrangement links TRBV5-5 to TRBJ2-5, with a possible D match to TRBD1 (5 bases). The sequenced sample was PBMCs. This TCR was recovered from a man aged 40-49 years in good health and CMV-seropositive. The CDR3 sequence is CASSLAGNRETQYF. CDR3 in DNA: TGTGCCAGCAGCTTAGCAGGGAATCGCGAGACCCAGTACTTC.